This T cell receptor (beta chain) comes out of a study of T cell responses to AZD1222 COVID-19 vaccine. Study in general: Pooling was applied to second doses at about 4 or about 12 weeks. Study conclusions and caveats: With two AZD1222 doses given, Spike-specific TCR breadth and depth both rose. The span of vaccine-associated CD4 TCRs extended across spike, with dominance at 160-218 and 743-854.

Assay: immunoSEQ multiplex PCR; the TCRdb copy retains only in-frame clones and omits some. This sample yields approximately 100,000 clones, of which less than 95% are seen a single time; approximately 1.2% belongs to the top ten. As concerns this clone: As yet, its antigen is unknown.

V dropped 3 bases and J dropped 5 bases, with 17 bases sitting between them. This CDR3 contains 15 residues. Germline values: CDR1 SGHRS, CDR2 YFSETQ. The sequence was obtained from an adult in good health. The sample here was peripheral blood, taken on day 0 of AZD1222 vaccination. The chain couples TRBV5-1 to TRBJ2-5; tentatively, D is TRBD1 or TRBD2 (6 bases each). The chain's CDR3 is CASSWGGYGGETQYF. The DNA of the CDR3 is TGCGCCAGCAGCTGGGGCGGGTACGGGGGCGAGACCCAGTACTTC.